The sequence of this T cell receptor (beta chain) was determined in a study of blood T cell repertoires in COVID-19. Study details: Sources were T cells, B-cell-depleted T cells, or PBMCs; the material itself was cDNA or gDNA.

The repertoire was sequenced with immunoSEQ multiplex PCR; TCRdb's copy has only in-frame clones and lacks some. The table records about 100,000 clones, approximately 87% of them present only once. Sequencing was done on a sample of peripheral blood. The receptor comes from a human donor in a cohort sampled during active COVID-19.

This chain's CDR3 is CASSYSKVSGGGEQYF. For the CDR3, the DNA is TGTGCCAGTAGTTACTCCAAAGTGAGCGGGGGAGGCGAGCAGTACTTC. The chain links TRBV19 to TRBJ2-7; TRBD2 aligns across 8 bases. The CDR3 totals 16 residues. The ends lost 5 bases at V and 6 bases at J; junction bases unmatched: 15. The germline V gene has CDR1 LNHDA and CDR2 SQIVND (reference sequence).